This T cell receptor (beta chain) is drawn from a study of T cells in Graves' hyperthyroidism and ophthalmopathy. Trimming took 6 bases from V and 5 from J, leaving 17 bases between them. The CDR3 sequence is 15 residues long. Germline CDR1 reads SGHAT; CDR2 reads FQDESV (reference sequence). TCR beta CDR3 regions were amplified from RNA. Initially, a first-round RT-PCR of the TCR CDR3 employed the HTBI primer set. Each CDR3 protein is one row after TCRdb ran MiXCR on the multiplex PCR reads. The repertoire holds about 590,000 distinct CDR3 sequences, with around 14% as singletons. Whole-study findings and limits: In the blood, most expanded thyroid clonotypes above 0.001 appeared as well. From stable hyperthyroidism, ophthalmopathy was set apart by a 13 V-J model.

Exclusion of patients followed from uncontrolled infection, other autoimmune disease, pregnancy or lactation. The PBMCs were sourced from fresh peripheral blood (about 9.6 ml). This clonotype was seen a few times. Its antigen is currently unknown. The TCR was taken from a woman in her 30s with Graves' hyperthyroidism. The rearrangement uses TRBV11-1 and TRBJ2-1; D is possibly TRBD1 (6 bases). The sample taken for sequencing was blood. This CDR3 is CASSPQGSQHNEQFF. In DNA form, the CDR3 reads TGTGCCAGCAGTCCTCAGGGGTCCCAACACAATGAGCAGTTCTTC.